The clone carrying this TCR beta chain was picked up many times. The antigen is not known. The read ends 3 residues shy of where the CDR3 ends; the end is completed using the germline J gene. In the same sample, other DNA sequences code for this CDR3. The data stem from a study of T cell clonality in common variable immunodeficiency. Notes on the study in general: Reportedly, TCR beta sequences from common variable immunodeficiency showed fewer deletions and N-nucleotide insertions. CVID subjects showed higher TCRbeta clonality than healthy controls. CVID patient heterogeneity limited repertoire-clinical complication correlations. CVID subjects shared fewer TCRbeta clones than healthy controls did.

Data came from immunoSEQ multiplex PCR; TCRdb stores just in-frame clones and leaves some out. There are more than 30,000 clones in the sample, none observed a single time. V lost 3 bases to trimming and J lost 0 bases; unmatched junction nucleotides: 14. The CDR3 is made up of 19 amino acids. The chain has TRBV23-1 and TRBJ2-7, with TRBD1 matching 10 bases. TRBV23-1 is given ORF status, its function remaining uncertain. The TCR was taken from a person between 18 and 75 years old in good health. Material: peripheral blood mononuclear cells. The CDR3 bases that were read are TGCGCCAGCAGTCACCCCTCCGGGACAGGGGATGCCCTCTCCTACGAG. Translating gives CASSHPSGTGDALSYE. The whole CDR3 sequence reads CASSHPSGTGDALSYEQYF.